This passage covers 32 T cell receptor beta chains from one sample sequenced in a study of T cell changes during pregnancy in multiple sclerosis. Using immunoSEQ multiplex PCR, the repertoire was profiled, and TCRdb retains in-frame clones only, with some absent. The sample records around 78,000 clones, about 92% being singletons. The sequencing here drew on peripheral blood, taken in the second trimester of pregnancy. These receptor sequences come from a female donor with multiple sclerosis, enrolled in a pregnancy study.

The chain links TRBV5-6 to TRBJ2-3, with D maybe TRBD2 (5 bases). CDR3 length equals 16 residues. Germline V gives CDR1 SGHDT, CDR2 YYEEEE. V was shortened by 3 bases and J by 6 bases, with 20 bases between the two germline ends. The chain's CDR3 is CASSSTRTGPRDTQYF. The DNA of the CDR3 is TGTGCCAGCAGCTCCACCCGGACTGGACCCAGGGATACGCAGTATTTT.

The chain uses TRBV19 and TRBJ1-3; D possibly corresponds to TRBD1 (6 bases). Per the germline V gene, CDR1 is LNHDA and CDR2 is SQIVND (reference sequence). The length of the CDR3 is 13 residues. Deletions cut 6 bases from V and 2 bases from J, with 8 bases between. This chain's CDR3 is CASRRTAGNTIYF. CDR3 DNA: TGTGCCAGTAGACGGACAGCTGGAAACACCATATATTTT.

This chain connects TRBV5-1 to TRBJ2-5; 9 bases fit TRBD1. The CDR3 covers 14 residues. The V gene end was trimmed by 0 bases and the J gene end by 5 bases; junction bases not matched to a gene: 2. CDR1 SGHRS and CDR2 YFSETQ come from the germline V gene. The CDR3 sequence: CASSLDRGLETQYF. The CDR3 DNA is TGCGCCAGCAGCTTGGACAGGGGGCTTGAGACCCAGTACTTC.

This chain links TRBV5-1 with TRBJ1-5, with D hard to call. V was clipped by 4 bases and J by 6 bases, with 14 bases between them. CDR1 SGHRS and CDR2 YFSETQ come from the germline V gene. The CDR3 is 14 residues long. For the CDR3, the DNA is TGCGCCAGCAGCCCTGGCGGTCCGGGTCAGCCCCAGCATTTT. It yields the protein CASSPGGPGQPQHF.

The J gene is TRBJ1-1, the V gene TRBV6-6, with D unclear. Germline V CDR1 and CDR2: MNHNY, SVGAGI (reference sequence). V lost 6 bases to trimming and J lost 5 bases, with 10 bases between them. The CDR3 consists of 12 residues. As DNA, the CDR3 is TGTGCCAGCAGCCACATACGTACTGAAGCTTTCTTT. Its protein is CASSHIRTEAFF.

V gene TRBV18 combines with J gene TRBJ1-1, with D possibly matching TRBD1 (5 bases). The ends were cut back, 2 bases at V and 6 bases at J, with 10 bases in the middle. From germline, CDR1 is KGHSH and CDR2 LQKENI. This CDR3 comprises 13 residues. CDR3 nucleotide sequence: TGTGCCAGCTCACCAGCCCGGGGGGCTGAAGCTTTCTTT. Encoded protein: CASSPARGAEAFF.

The sample holds one count of this clone. The chain combines TRBV14 with TRBJ2-3; 10 bases match TRBD1. Germline-derived CDR1 and CDR2 are SGHDN and FVKESK. V gave up 3 bases and J gave up 1 base; unmatched junction bases: 1. There are 15 residues in the CDR3. The CDR3 region is CASSHGQGGTDTQYF. For the CDR3, the DNA is TGTGCCAGCAGCCACGGACAGGGGGGCACAGATACGCAGTATTTT.

The CDR3 here is CSASFRGEQYF. In DNA form, the CDR3 reads TGCAGTGCTAGTTTTCGGGGAGAGCAGTACTTC. The V gene is TRBV20-1, the J gene TRBJ2-7, with D tentatively TRBD2 (5 bases). Germline V gene lookup returns CDR1 DFQATT and CDR2 SNEGSKA (reference sequence). The ends were cut back, 3 bases at V and 7 bases at J, with 10 bases in the middle. The CDR3 has 11 residues.

V and J are TRBV11-2 and TRBJ2-7; D might be TRBD2 (5 bases). This CDR3 spans 13 amino acids. Germline CDR1 and CDR2: SGHAT and FQNNGV. Trimming removed 5 bases from V and 5 bases from J, with 13 bases in between. This CDR3 reads CASSPSGLHEQYF. CDR3 nucleotides: TGTGCCAGCAGCCCCTCGGGGTTACACGAGCAGTACTTC.

V usage is TRBV11-2 and J usage is TRBJ2-3; TRBD2 might be the D (7 bases). V was clipped by 7 bases and J by 3 bases, with 20 bases between them. CDR1 and CDR2 (germline): SGHAT, FQNNGV. The CDR3 consists of 16 residues. In nucleotides, the CDR3 is TGTGCCAGCATCCCTTCTCCGGGGGGCAGGACAGATACGCAGTATTTT. It encodes CASIPSPGGRTDTQYF.

The V gene is TRBV7-9, the J gene TRBJ2-5; D remains ambiguous. The V and J ends lost 4 bases and 3 bases respectively, with 15 bases between them. The V gene's germline CDR1 is SEHNR and CDR2 FQNEAQ (reference sequence). CDR3 length equals 15 residues. CDR3 loop: CASSSNEAPKETQYF. In DNA form, the CDR3 reads TGTGCCAGCAGCTCCAATGAGGCGCCAAAAGAGACCCAGTACTTC. Full variable domain (rest looked up from reference TRBV7-9 and TRBJ2-5): DTGVSQNPRHKITKRGQNVTFRCDPISEHNRLYWYRQTLGQGPEFLTYFQNEAQLEKSRLLSDRFSAERPKGSFSTLEIQRTEQGDSAMYLCASSSNEAPKETQYFGPGTRLLVL.

The chain couples TRBV10-3 to TRBJ2-1, with D perhaps TRBD1 (7 bases). The CDR3 is 14 residues long. CDR1 is ENHRY, CDR2 SYGVKD, per germline. Trimming took off 7 bases at V and 9 bases at J, with 19 bases between the two ends. The CDR3 nucleotides read TGTGCCATCAACCTAGGAGGGGGCTCGGGTGAGCAGTTCTTC. This codes for CAINLGGGSGEQFF.

The rearrangement links TRBV10-2 to TRBJ1-1; perhaps TRBD1 as D (5 bases). Per germline, CDR1 WSHSY and CDR2 SAAADI. Trimming pared 6 bases from V and 1 base from J, leaving 12 bases between. The length of the CDR3 is 14 residues. The CDR3 DNA follows: TGCGCCAGCAGGGGGGGAAGGCAGAACACTGAAGCTTTCTTT. Amino acid sequence: CASRGGRQNTEAFF.

This chain connects TRBV19 to TRBJ1-6; 9 bases agree with TRBD1. There are 14 residues in the CDR3. J gave up 10 bases and V 6 bases, and 7 bases lay outside the gene matches. From germline, CDR1 is LNHDA and CDR2 SQIVND (reference sequence). For the CDR3, the DNA is TGTGCCAGTAGCCCGGGACAGGGTTACTCACCCCTCCACTTT. This encodes CASSPGQGYSPLHF.

The CDR3 region is CASSLRPGTARFRGYTF. DNA for the CDR3: TGTGCCAGCAGCCTACGACCCGGGACAGCGCGATTTCGGGGCTACACCTTC. The rearrangement uses TRBV5-8 and TRBJ1-2, with 7 bases lining up with TRBD1. After removal of 4 bases from V and 8 bases from J, the junction contained 20 bases not matched to a gene. This CDR3 has 17 amino acids. Germline loops: CDR1 SGHTS, CDR2 YDEGEE.

The J gene is TRBJ2-5, the V gene TRBV6-1; D uncertain. This CDR3 is built from 14 residues. Trimming took 3 bases from V and 5 from J, leaving 13 bases between them. Per the germline V gene, CDR1 is MNHNS and CDR2 is SASEGT. The CDR3 loop is CASSEASGWETQYF. The CDR3 nucleotides are TGTGCCAGCAGTGAGGCTAGTGGGTGGGAGACCCAGTACTTC.

The rearrangement joins TRBV30 to TRBJ2-7, with D tentatively TRBD1 (6 bases). The CDR3 sequence is 14 residues long. The germline V and J ends were trimmed by 5 bases and 1 base, with 15 bases remaining between them. Germline-derived CDR1 and CDR2 are GTSNPN and SVGIG (reference sequence). The CDR3 sequence is CAWATGTLSYEQYF. The CDR3 DNA sequence: TGTGCCTGGGCGACCGGGACACTATCCTACGAGCAGTACTTC.

V and J are TRBV9 and TRBJ1-3; D gene ambiguous. V dropped 0 bases and J dropped 1 base, with 5 bases sitting between them. CDR3 length: 14 amino acids. Germline CDR1 reads SGDLS; CDR2 reads YYNGEE. CDR3 loop: CASSVAGSGNTIYF. CDR3 bases: TGTGCCAGCAGCGTAGCGGGTTCTGGAAACACCATATATTTT.

V and J are TRBV7-6 and TRBJ2-3, with D maybe TRBD1 (6 bases). Germline CDR1 reads SGHVS; CDR2 reads FNYEAQ. The CDR3 length is 15 residues. Trimming stripped 0 bases from V and 4 bases from J, with 11 bases between. The DNA for the CDR3 is TGTGCCAGCAGCTTAGCGAGCAGGGGCCCAGATACGCAGTATTTT. Translation gives CASSLASRGPDTQYF.

This clone was recorded once. The chain links TRBV4-2 to TRBJ1-2; the match to TRBD1 covers 12 bases. Unmatched junction bases numbered 8, after V lost 6 bases and J lost 9 bases. The CDR3 is 14 residues long. Germline CDR1 reads LGHNA; CDR2 reads YNFKEQ. The CDR3 is CASRGTGGSWSYTF. The CDR3 DNA follows: TGTGCCAGCAGGGGGACAGGGGGCTCTTGGAGCTACACCTTC.

The count of this clone is one. The DNA is left out, because the CDR3 cannot be placed on it with certainty; the CDR3 is given as TCRdb lists it. The rearrangement links TRBV7-5 to TRBJ1-1; the table's D gene call, TRBD1, was not cross checked with the DNA. TRBV7-5 is listed as a pseudogene. 15 amino acids form the CDR3, both terminal residues included. CDR3: CARRDLGRVASGAFF.

This clone showed up just once. The chain carries TRBV19 and TRBJ2-5, with D tentatively TRBD1 (7 bases). V was cut by 0 bases and J by 6 bases, with 11 bases left in between. The CDR3 sequence is 14 residues long. The germline V gene encodes CDR1 LNHDA and CDR2 SQIVND (reference sequence). DNA of the CDR3: TGTGCCAGTAGTATAGAGGCAGGGGGGAAGACCCAGTACTTC. It yields the protein CASSIEAGGKTQYF.

This clone was seen just once. The CDR3 is CASSTPGNEAFF. CDR3 sequence (DNA): TGTGCCAGCAGCACCCCCGGGAATGAAGCTTTCTTT. This sequence joins TRBV9 and TRBJ1-1; the D is unclear. This CDR3 contains 12 residues. Per germline, CDR1 SGDLS and CDR2 YYNGEE. The V end was cut by 4 bases, the J end by 7 bases, with 11 bases between.

This clone has only one observation. This sequence joins TRBV5-3 and TRBJ2-7; D unclear. TRBV5-3 is an ORF, with its function uncertain. The CDR3 length is 11 residues. Trimming cost V 2 bases and J 8 bases, with 8 bases left between them. The CDR3 DNA is TGTGCCAGAAGCTTATCTAATAAGCAGTACTTC. Residues: CARSLSNKQYF.

The J gene is TRBJ1-4, the V gene TRBV6-4; 9 positions match TRBD1. CDR3 length: 14 amino acids. The germline gives CDR1 MRHNA, CDR2 SNTAGT. The V segment lost 6 bases and the J segment 5 bases; nucleotides outside the gene matches: 4. CDR3 sequence: CASSAGTGNEKLFF. In DNA, the CDR3 is TGTGCCAGCAGCGCCGGGACAGGGAATGAAAAACTGTTTTTT.

This clone showed up just once. V is TRBV4-1 and J is TRBJ1-1; maybe TRBD1 (5 bases). The germline V gene encodes CDR1 MGHRA and CDR2 YSYEKL. V lost 0 bases and J lost 3, with 14 bases in between. This CDR3 contains 16 residues. CDR3 nucleotide sequence: TGCGCCAGCAGCCAAGATCATTGGGGGGGGGACACTGAAGCTTTCTTT. It encodes CASSQDHWGGDTEAFF.

This clone has only one observation. The chain links TRBV4-1 to TRBJ1-6; no clear D. The CDR3 has 15 amino acids. V gave up 0 bases and J gave up 0 bases, with 3 bases separating them. The germline V gene encodes CDR1 MGHRA and CDR2 YSYEKL. CDR3 sequence: CASSQESSYNSPLHF. CDR3 nucleotide sequence: TGCGCCAGCAGCCAAGAGAGCTCCTATAATTCACCCCTCCACTTT.

This chain connects TRBV5-4 to TRBJ1-1, with a tentative D call TRBD1 (5 bases). This CDR3 comprises 16 residues. V was clipped by 1 base and J by 0 bases, with 13 bases between them. The germline V gene has CDR1 SGHNT and CDR2 YYREEE (reference sequence). CDR3 bases: TGTGCCAGCAGCTTGTCTTTAGGGGTTCTGAACACTGAAGCTTTCTTT. It yields the protein CASSLSLGVLNTEAFF.

The V gene is TRBV7-9, the J gene TRBJ2-2, with a tentative D call TRBD1 (5 bases). The V and J ends lost 5 bases and 3 bases respectively, with 19 bases between them. CDR1 is SEHNR and CDR2 is FQNEAQ in the germline V gene (reference sequence). This CDR3 has 17 residues. CDR3 bases: TGTGCCAGCAGCCCTCCTCTGAAGGGCAGGGACACCGGGGAGCTGTTTTTT. Translating it yields CASSPPLKGRDTGELFF. The variable domain in full, with the rest retrieved from reference TRBV7-9 and TRBJ2-2, is DTGVSQNPRHKITKRGQNVTFRCDPISEHNRLYWYRQTLGQGPEFLTYFQNEAQLEKSRLLSDRFSAERPKGSFSTLEIQRTEQGDSAMYLCASSPPLKGRDTGELFFGEGSRLTVL.

The chain combines TRBV5-6 with TRBJ2-7; no definite D call. Trimming took 0 bases from V and 3 from J, leaving 7 bases between them. The CDR3 consists of 13 residues. CDR1 and CDR2 from the germline V gene are SGHDT and YYEEEE. For the CDR3, the DNA is TGTGCCAGCAGCTTGGCCGGGTACTACGAGCAGTACTTC. Translating gives CASSLAGYYEQYF.

The rearrangement links TRBV7-3 to TRBJ2-2; D not certain. The CDR3 extends over 14 amino acids. Per the germline V gene, CDR1 is SGHTA and CDR2 is FQGTGA. Trimming shortened V by 1 base and J by 1 base, and 4 bases separated the two germline ends. CDR3 DNA sequence: TGTGCCAGCAGCTTAAACAGGAACACCGGGGAGCTGTTTTTT. Its protein product is CASSLNRNTGELFF.

The rearrangement links TRBV10-3 to TRBJ1-1; 7 bases match TRBD1. CDR1 and CDR2 (germline): ENHRY, SYGVKD. This CDR3 has 13 amino acids. The trim removed 4 bases at V and 7 bases at J, leaving 6 bases unmatched. CDR3 region: CAISAGTANEAFF. CDR3 nucleotide sequence: TGTGCCATCAGTGCCGGGACAGCGAATGAAGCTTTCTTT.